This paragraph reports one T cell receptor (beta chain). These data originate in a study of control samples from healthy donors and cancer patients. TCRdb keeps only in-frame clones here, not all; method: immunoSEQ multiplex PCR. The sample lists 65,000 to 80,000 clones; approximately 90% were seen once. Specimen: PBMCs. The TCR was taken from a woman between 55 and 75 years old with head and neck cancer.

CDR3 loop: CASSSTGDPNTEAFF. As DNA, the CDR3 is TGCGCCAGCAGCTCGACAGGCGACCCGAACACTGAAGCTTTCTTT. This chain connects TRBV5-1 to TRBJ1-1, with D possibly TRBD1 on 6 matching bases. The V end was cut by 3 bases, the J end by 1 base, with 13 bases between. Germline V CDR1 and CDR2: SGHRS, YFSETQ. The length of the CDR3 is 15 residues.